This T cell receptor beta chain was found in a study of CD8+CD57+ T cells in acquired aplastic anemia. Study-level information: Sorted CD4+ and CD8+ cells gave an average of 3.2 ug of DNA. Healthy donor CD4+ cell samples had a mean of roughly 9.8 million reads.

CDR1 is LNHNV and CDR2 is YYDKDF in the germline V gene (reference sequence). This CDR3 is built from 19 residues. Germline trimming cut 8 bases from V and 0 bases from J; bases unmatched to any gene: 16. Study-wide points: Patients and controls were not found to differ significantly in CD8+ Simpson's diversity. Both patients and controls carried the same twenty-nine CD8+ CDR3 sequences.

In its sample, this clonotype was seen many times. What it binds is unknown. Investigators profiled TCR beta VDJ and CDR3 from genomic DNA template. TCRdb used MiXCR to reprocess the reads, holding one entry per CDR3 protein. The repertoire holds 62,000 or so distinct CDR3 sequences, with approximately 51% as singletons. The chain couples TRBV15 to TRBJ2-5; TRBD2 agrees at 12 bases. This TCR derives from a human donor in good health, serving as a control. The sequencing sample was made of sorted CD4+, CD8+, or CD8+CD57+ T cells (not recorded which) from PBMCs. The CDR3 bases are TGTGCCACCGCCATGAATGGACTAGCGGGAAAGTCGTACCAAGAGACCCAGTACTTC. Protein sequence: CATAMNGLAGKSYQETQYF. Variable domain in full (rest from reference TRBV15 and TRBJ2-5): DAMVIQNPRYQVTQFGKPVTLSCSQTLNHNVMYWYQQKSSQAPKLLFHYYDKDFNNEADTPDNFQSRRPNTSFCFLDIRSPGLGDTAMYLCATAMNGLAGKSYQETQYFGPGTRLLVL.